This is a list of T cell receptor beta chains from one sample in a study of shared clonotypes between healthy human individuals. Produced via immunoSEQ multiplex PCR; TCRdb's table is partial and in-frame only. Of roughly 640,000 clones in the sample, 74% are singletons; the top ten hold approximately 1.6%. Sequences were obtained from memory CD4+ T cells sorted from blood. Receptors were obtained from a woman under 40 in good health. Both conserved end residues are part of each CDR3. Each record gives: J gene, clone size, V gene, D gene, CDR3 DNA, CDR3 protein. A D gene is named only where the DNA matches it firmly. Rows may omit the clone size; those that give it use once, few, many or a size class.

TRBJ1-4 | NA | TRBV30 | NA | TGTGCCTGGAGTCGGGCAACTAATGAAAAACTGTTTTTT | CAWSRATNEKLFF
TRBJ1-1 | NA | TRBV28 | NA | TGTGCCAGCAGTTTAAGTAGTAGAAGGTCTGAAGCTTTCTTT | CASSLSSRRSEAFF
TRBJ2-1 | few | TRBV19 | TRBD1 | TGTGCCAGTGGGAGGACAGGGTCCTACAATGAGCAGTTCTTC | CASGRTGSYNEQFF
TRBJ2-7 | NA | TRBV10-1 | TRBD1 | TGCGCCAGCACTCCGGGACAGGGTGGCGAGCAGTACTTC | CASTPGQGGEQYF
TRBJ2-5 | NA | TRBV28 | NA | TGTGCCAGCAGTTTAATGTCTAGCTTTGAGACCCAGTACTTC | CASSLMSSFETQYF
TRBJ2-1 | NA | TRBV7-9 | NA | TGTGCCAGCAGCAAAATTGGCAAAGGTGAGCAGTTCTTC | CASSKIGKGEQFF
TRBJ2-2 | NA | TRBV28 | NA | TGTGCCAGCAGTTTGCTTCTAGTGAACGGGGAGCTGTTTTTT | CASSLLLVNGELFF
TRBJ1-4 | NA | TRBV9 | TRBD1 | TGTGCCAGCAGCTCAGGACAGGGTGTTGAAAAACTGTTTTTT | CASSSGQGVEKLFF
TRBJ1-2 | NA | TRBV30 | TRBD1 | TGTGCCTGGAAACCACAGGGGCCCTATGGCTACACCTTC | CAWKPQGPYGYTF
TRBJ1-1 | NA | TRBV7-2 | NA | TGTGCCAGCAGCTTTGGGAGAGGAAACACTGAAGCTTTCTTT | CASSFGRGNTEAFF
TRBJ2-1 | once | TRBV20-1 | NA | TGCAGTGCTAGAGGACAGCTAGCGAAGTTCTTC | CSARGQLAKFF
TRBJ2-7 | NA | TRBV7-8 | NA | TGTGCCAGCAGCTTGATGGGCGTTCTCTACGAGCAGTACTTC | CASSLMGVLYEQYF
TRBJ2-7 | once | TRBV2 | NA | TGTGCCAGCAGGAGTGTAGGCGAGCAGTACTTC | CASRSVGEQYF
TRBJ2-1 | NA | TRBV2 | NA | TGTGCCAGCAGTGCGGGACCCTACAATGAGCAGTTCTTC | CASSAGPYNEQFF
TRBJ1-5 | few | TRBV28 | TRBD1 | TGTGCCAGCAGAAACAGGGGTGGCAATCAGCCCCAGCATTTT | CASRNRGGNQPQHF